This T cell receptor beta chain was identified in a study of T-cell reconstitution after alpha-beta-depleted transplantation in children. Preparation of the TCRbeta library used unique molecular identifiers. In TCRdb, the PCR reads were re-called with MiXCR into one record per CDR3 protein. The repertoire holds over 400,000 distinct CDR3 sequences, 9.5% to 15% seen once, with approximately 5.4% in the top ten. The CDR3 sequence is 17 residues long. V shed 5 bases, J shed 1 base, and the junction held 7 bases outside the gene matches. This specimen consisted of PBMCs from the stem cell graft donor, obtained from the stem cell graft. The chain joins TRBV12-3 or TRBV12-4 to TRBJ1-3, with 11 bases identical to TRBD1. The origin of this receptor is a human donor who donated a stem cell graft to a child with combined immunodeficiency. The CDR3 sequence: CASSPSRDRGSGNTIYF. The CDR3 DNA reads TGTGCCAGCAGTCCGTCCCGGGACAGGGGGTCTGGAAACACCATATATTTT.